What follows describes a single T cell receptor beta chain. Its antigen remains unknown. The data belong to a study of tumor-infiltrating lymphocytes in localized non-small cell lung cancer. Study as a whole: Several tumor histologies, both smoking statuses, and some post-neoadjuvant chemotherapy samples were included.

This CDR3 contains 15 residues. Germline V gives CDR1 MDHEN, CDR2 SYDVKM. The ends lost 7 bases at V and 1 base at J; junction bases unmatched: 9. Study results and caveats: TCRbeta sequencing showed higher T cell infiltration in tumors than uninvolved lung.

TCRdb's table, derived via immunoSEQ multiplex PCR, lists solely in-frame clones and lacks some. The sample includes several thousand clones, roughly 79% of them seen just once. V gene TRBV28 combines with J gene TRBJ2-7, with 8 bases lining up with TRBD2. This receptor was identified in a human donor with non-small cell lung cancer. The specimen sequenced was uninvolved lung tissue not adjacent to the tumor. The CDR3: CASTYSGVGSYEQYF. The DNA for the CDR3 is TGTGCCAGCACCTATAGCGGGGTGGGATCCTACGAGCAGTACTTC.